This passage covers 27 T cell receptor beta chains from one sample sequenced in a study of early T cells in non-severe SARS-CoV-2 infection. TCRdb passed the 5' RACE reads through MiXCR, listing each CDR3 protein once. The data show approximately 81,000 distinct CDR3 sequences, around 14% seen once. The sequenced sample was whole blood. The receptor set was obtained from an adult who was a healthcare worker with PCR-confirmed SARS-CoV-2 infection or an uninfected control (not recorded which).

This rearrangement joins TRBV5-1 to TRBJ2-7; 8 bases fit TRBD1. Per germline, CDR1 SGHRS and CDR2 YFSETQ. V was pared by 3 bases and J by 3 bases, with 5 bases of the junction left unmatched. The CDR3 is made up of 14 amino acids. CDR3 sequence: CASSWTGFDYEQYF. CDR3 coding DNA: TGCGCCAGCAGCTGGACAGGGTTTGACTACGAGCAGTACTTC.

This clonotype was seen repeatedly, ten times or more. The V gene is TRBV20-1, the J gene TRBJ2-7; 9 bases align to TRBD2. CDR1 is DFQATT, CDR2 SNEGSKA, per germline (reference sequence). Trimming removed 5 bases from V and 3 bases from J; junction bases left unmatched: 14. This CDR3 contains 16 residues. In DNA form, the CDR3 reads TGCAGTGCTTGGGCTAGCGGGGCGCATCAGGTCTACGAGCAGTACTTC. As protein: CSAWASGAHQVYEQYF.

This clonotype has only a few counts. The chain combines TRBV20-1 with TRBJ2-5; D perhaps matches TRBD2 (6 bases). This CDR3 contains 13 residues. The germline gives CDR1 DFQATT, CDR2 SNEGSKA (reference sequence). The V end lost 3 bases, the J end lost 1 base, and 9 bases lay between the germline ends. The CDR3 bases are TGCAGTGCTAGGACCGGGGGCCAAGAGACCCAGTACTTC. This sequence encodes CSARTGGQETQYF.

The chain employs TRBV7-9 and TRBJ2-1; 9 bases are shared with TRBD2. Trimming took 5 bases from V and 8 from J; bases not matched to a gene: 10. The CDR3 consists of 15 residues. Germline CDR1 reads SEHNR; CDR2 reads FQNEAQ (reference sequence). The CDR3 DNA is TGTGCCAGCAGCCAAGGACTAGCGATGTATGATGAGCAGTTCTTC. Translated: CASSQGLAMYDEQFF.

This clonotype came up many times. V gene TRBV6-6 combines with J gene TRBJ1-6; 8 bases are shared with TRBD1. In germline, CDR1 is MNHNY, CDR2 SVGAGI (reference sequence). The CDR3 loop spans 16 amino acids. Trimming removed 6 bases from V and 4 bases from J; junction bases left unmatched: 8. In DNA, the CDR3 is TGTGCCAGCAGGCCGACAGGGGACCTTTATAATTCACCCCTCCACTTT. Translated, it gives CASRPTGDLYNSPLHF.

The V call is TRBV20-1, the J call TRBJ2-5; TRBD1 matches at 11 bases. CDR1 is DFQATT, CDR2 SNEGSKA, per germline (reference sequence). There are 14 residues in the CDR3. After removal of 6 bases from V and 4 bases from J, the junction contained 7 bases not matched to a gene. DNA of the CDR3: TGCAGTGCGGGGGACAGGGGGGTAGGAGAGACCCAGTACTTC. This translates into CSAGDRGVGETQYF.

This clonotype has only a few counts. V is TRBV6-1 and J is TRBJ2-5; 7 bases line up with TRBD1. The germline CDR1 and CDR2 sequences are MNHNS and SASEGT. CDR3 size: 16 residues. V lost 8 bases, J lost 2 bases, and 14 bases stayed unmatched. The CDR3 here is CASQIRQGRGQETQYF. The CDR3 nucleotides are TGTGCCAGCCAAATCCGACAGGGTCGTGGGCAAGAGACCCAGTACTTC.

This clonotype was observed a few times. The chain recombines TRBV19 with TRBJ1-5; D unclear. CDR1 and CDR2 from the germline V gene are LNHDA and SQIVND (reference sequence). There are 13 residues in the CDR3. V lost 1 base and J 2 bases, leaving 3 bases between the germline ends. The CDR3 reads CASSIGRNQPQHF. CDR3 in DNA: TGTGCCAGTAGTATAGGCCGCAATCAGCCCCAGCATTTT.

This clonotype has only a few counts. The chain is built from TRBV12-3 or TRBV12-4 and TRBJ2-5; 9 bases agree with TRBD2. This CDR3 comprises 14 residues. V lost 1 base, J lost 3 bases, and 0 bases stayed unmatched. This CDR3 is CASSLGLAEETQYF. The CDR3 nucleotides read TGTGCCAGCAGTTTAGGACTAGCGGAAGAGACCCAGTACTTC.

The V call is TRBV28, the J call TRBJ2-7; D is unclear. From germline, CDR1 is MDHEN and CDR2 SYDVKM. CDR3 length equals 14 residues. V lost 4 bases and J 3 bases, leaving 13 bases between the germline ends. CDR3 bases: TGTGCCAGCAGTTCCCCTTCTTTGAGCTACGAGCAGTACTTC. This gives the protein CASSSPSLSYEQYF.

The genes are TRBV7-3 and TRBJ2-2; 11 bases agree with TRBD2. Germline lookup yields CDR1 SGHTA and CDR2 FQGTGA. Trimming cost V 1 base and J 5 bases; bases outside gene matches: 6. CDR3 length equals 17 residues. As DNA, the CDR3 is TGTGCCAGCAGCTTAATAGGGGGACTAGCGGAAACCGGGGAGCTGTTTTTT. It is translated as CASSLIGGLAETGELFF.

This clonotype was counted between two and nine times. The chain uses TRBV20-1 and TRBJ1-1; unclear D gene. V was shortened by 6 bases and J by 2 bases, with 13 bases between the two germline ends. Germline CDR1 reads DFQATT; CDR2 reads SNEGSKA (reference sequence). CDR3 length: 13 amino acids. CDR3 sequence reads: CSALKRPNTEAFF. The CDR3 nucleotides read TGCAGTGCCCTTAAGCGGCCAAACACTGAAGCTTTCTTT.

The rearrangement joins TRBV18 to TRBJ2-1; possible D gene TRBD1, 7 bases. V lost 6 bases, J lost 10 bases, and 19 bases lay in between. Looked up from germline, CDR1 is KGHSH and CDR2 is LQKENI. This CDR3 has 14 amino acids. DNA for the CDR3: TGTGCCAGCTCCAAGGGATACAGGGGAGGCGAGCAGTTCTTC. It specifies CASSKGYRGGEQFF.

The chain combines TRBV25-1 with TRBJ1-2, with 9 bases fitting TRBD1. This CDR3 is built from 13 residues. V lost 7 bases and J lost 8; bases outside the gene matches: 8. Germline-derived CDR1 and CDR2 are MGHDK and SYGVNS. CDR3 in DNA: TGTGCCAGCATAAGGACAGGGGCTGCCGGCTACACCTTC. It is translated as CASIRTGAAGYTF.

This chain connects TRBV29-1 to TRBJ1-1, with D uncertain. With 4 bases removed from V and 4 bases from J, the gap between germline ends came to 10 bases. Germline V gives CDR1 SQVTM, CDR2 ANQGSEA. The CDR3 consists of 12 residues. The chain's CDR3 is CSVGAGGTEAFF. The DNA of the CDR3 is TGCAGCGTTGGGGCAGGAGGCACTGAAGCTTTCTTT.

V usage is TRBV11-2 and J usage is TRBJ2-7; the D call may be TRBD1 or TRBD2 (5 bases each). Trimming took off 2 bases at V and 3 bases at J, with 11 bases between the two ends. The CDR3 loop spans 14 amino acids. The germline V gene has CDR1 SGHAT and CDR2 FQNNGV. The CDR3 coding sequence is TGTGCCAGCAGCTTATCTGAGGGGATCTACGAGCAGTACTTC. Amino acid sequence: CASSLSEGIYEQYF.

This clonotype was counted at least ten times. The chain is built from TRBV9 and TRBJ1-2, with a weak D call TRBD1 (5 bases). Germline lookup yields CDR1 SGDLS and CDR2 YYNGEE. V lost 7 bases and J lost 7, with 14 bases in between. There are 12 residues in the CDR3. CDR3 loop: CASGASGSGYTF. CDR3 coding DNA: TGTGCCAGCGGGGCCTCAGGAAGTGGCTACACCTTC.

DNA of the CDR3: TGTGCCAGCTCGCCCGACCAGTATACCTACGAGCAGTACTTC. Translated: CASSPDQYTYEQYF. This chain joins TRBV18 and TRBJ2-7; no clear D. The germline V and J ends were trimmed by 6 bases and 2 bases, with 14 bases remaining between them. The CDR3 totals 14 residues. The germline CDR1 and CDR2 sequences are KGHSH and LQKENI.

The rearrangement links TRBV5-5 to TRBJ2-5; 7 bases align to TRBD1. The CDR3 extends over 14 amino acids. Germline lookup yields CDR1 SGHKS and CDR2 YYEKEE (reference sequence). The junction had 4 bases not matched to a gene; V was cut back by 4 bases and J by 1 base. CDR3: CASSLGTVQETQYF. DNA for the CDR3: TGTGCCAGCAGCCTCGGGACAGTCCAAGAGACCCAGTACTTC.

The CDR3 reads CSVDQRSPYNEQFF. CDR3 DNA: TGCAGCGTTGATCAACGTTCGCCCTACAATGAGCAGTTCTTC. V usage is TRBV29-1 and J usage is TRBJ2-1; D is unresolved. V lost 3 bases to trimming and J lost 2 bases, with 11 bases between them. From germline, CDR1 is SQVTM and CDR2 ANQGSEA. The CDR3 spans 14 residues.

The chain employs TRBV29-1 and TRBJ2-7; TRBD2 is a possible D gene (5 bases). The CDR3 length is 14 residues. Trimming removed 3 bases from V and 3 bases from J, with 15 bases in between. From germline, CDR1 is SQVTM and CDR2 ANQGSEA. CDR3 in amino acids: CSVDRGASVYEQYF. The DNA for the CDR3 is TGCAGCGTTGATCGGGGAGCGAGTGTCTACGAGCAGTACTTC.

This clonotype has ten or more counts. The chain couples TRBV27 to TRBJ2-7; 7 nucleotides line up with TRBD2. This CDR3 spans 12 amino acids. With V trimmed by 1 base and J by 6 bases, 0 bases remained unmatched. Germline lookup yields CDR1 MNHEY and CDR2 SMNVEV (reference sequence). The CDR3, as DNA: TGTGCCAGCAGTTTATGGGGGGGCGAGCAGTACTTC. Residues: CASSLWGGEQYF.

This clonotype was seen ten or more times. The chain links TRBV28 to TRBJ2-1; possibly TRBD1 or TRBD2 for D (5 bases each). The CDR3 is 15 amino acids. Germline loops: CDR1 MDHEN, CDR2 SYDVKM. The V end was cut by 5 bases, the J end by 7 bases, with 18 bases between. CDR3 DNA: TGTGCCAGCAGTGCCCGAATTGAGAGGGGAAATGAGCAGTTCTTC. As protein: CASSARIERGNEQFF.

A few counts support this clonotype. The chain recombines TRBV2 with TRBJ1-5, with D possibly being TRBD1 (6 bases). This CDR3 comprises 14 residues. Trimming stripped 7 bases from V and 0 bases from J, with 10 bases between. Germline V CDR1 and CDR2: SNHLY, FYNNEI. The CDR3 region has the DNA TGTGCCAGCACCGGGACAAATAGCAATCAGCCCCAGCATTTT. Protein product: CASTGTNSNQPQHF.

This clonotype was found many times. The CDR3 bases are TGCAGTGCTAGCCCGCGGGGCTTCAGCACAGATACGCAGTATTTT. Its protein is CSASPRGFSTDTQYF. The chain couples TRBV20-1 to TRBJ2-3, with D tentatively TRBD2 (6 bases). Germline CDR1 DFQATT, CDR2 SNEGSKA (reference sequence). Trimming pared 3 bases from V and 0 bases from J, leaving 13 bases between. This CDR3 is 15 amino acids long.

This clonotype has at least ten counts. The chain combines TRBV3-1 with TRBJ1-2; D may be TRBD1 (6 bases). The CDR3 runs to 14 residues. Trimming shortened V by 2 bases and J by 7 bases, and 14 bases separated the two germline ends. The germline gives CDR1 LGHDT, CDR2 YNNKEL (reference sequence). The CDR3 loop is CASSQTRGKSGYTF. CDR3 nucleotides: TGTGCCAGCAGCCAAACCAGGGGTAAAAGTGGCTACACCTTC. Looking up the rest from reference TRBV3-1 and TRBJ1-2 gives the full variable domain: DTAVSQTPKYLVTQMGNDKSIKCEQNLGHDTMYWYKQDSKKFLKIMFSYNNKELIINETVPNRFSPKSPDKAHLNLHINSLELGDSAVYFCASSQTRGKSGYTFGSGTRLTVV.

This clonotype was detected many times. The rearrangement uses TRBV18 and TRBJ1-2; D is ambiguous. Germline loops: CDR1 KGHSH, CDR2 LQKENI. The CDR3 length is 14 residues. V was pared by 1 base and J by 3 bases, with 9 bases between. CDR3 coding DNA: TGTGCCAGCTCACCACGGTTGGAAGACTATGGCTACACCTTC. This codes for CASSPRLEDYGYTF.